Listed here is a single T cell receptor beta chain. The data belong to a study of blood T cell repertoires in COVID-19. About the study: The analysed material was cDNA or gDNA that came from T cells, B-cell-depleted T cells, or PBMCs.

As processed by the authors: Reference gene primer amplification gave estimated nucleated cell counts. Method: immunoSEQ multiplex PCR; TCRdb's copy keeps in-frame clones and lacks some. V, J and clone size reflect that table, while D and trimming were determined from the DNA. The data show about 140,000 clones, with roughly 90% seen just once and about 11% held by the top ten. This receptor was obtained from a man aged 45-60 years with active or convalescent COVID-19. Material for sequencing was peripheral blood.

The CDR3 loop reads CAWSSGGSTDTQYF. The CDR3 DNA follows: TGTGCCTGGAGTTCAGGGGGAAGCACAGATACGCAGTATTTT. The V gene is TRBV30, the J gene TRBJ2-3, with 7 bases fitting TRBD1. Germline values: CDR1 GTSNPN, CDR2 SVGIG (reference sequence). CDR3 size: 14 residues. The ends lost 2 bases at V and 0 bases at J; junction bases unmatched: 2.